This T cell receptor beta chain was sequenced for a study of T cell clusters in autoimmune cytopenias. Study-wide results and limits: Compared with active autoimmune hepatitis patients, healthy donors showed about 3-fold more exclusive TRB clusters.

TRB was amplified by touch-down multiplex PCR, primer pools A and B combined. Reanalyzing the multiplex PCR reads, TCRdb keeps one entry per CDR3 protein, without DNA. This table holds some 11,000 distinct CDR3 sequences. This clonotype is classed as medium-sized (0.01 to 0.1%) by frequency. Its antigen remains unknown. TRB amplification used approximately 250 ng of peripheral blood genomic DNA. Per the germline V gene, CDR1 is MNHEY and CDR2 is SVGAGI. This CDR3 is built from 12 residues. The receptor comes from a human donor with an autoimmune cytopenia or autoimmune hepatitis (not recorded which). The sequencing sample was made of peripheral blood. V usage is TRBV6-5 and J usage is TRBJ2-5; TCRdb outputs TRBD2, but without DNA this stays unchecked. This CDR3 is CASMRRGETQYF.